This TCR beta chain emerged from a study of cytomegalovirus exposure and HLA in healthy donors. The germline V gene has CDR1 PRHDT and CDR2 FYEKMQ (reference sequence). The CDR3 runs to 15 residues. Trimming at V came to 5 bases and at J to 4 bases, leaving 8 bases not matched to a gene. A word on this clone: Its antigen is unknown.

Study-level findings and limits: Subsequent analysis found a tendency for first-cohort TCR clusters to co-occur within the approximately 130 validation repertoires.

The method was immunoSEQ multiplex PCR; TCRdb's version includes in-frame clones alone and lacks a portion of them. The sample lists under 100,000 clones, approximately 96% seen once, with under 1.5% in the top ten. The V and J genes are TRBV13 and TRBJ1-1, with TRBD1 identical over 9 bases. Sequenced material: PBMCs. The sequence derives from a woman between 18 and 30 years old in good health and CMV-seronegative. Here the CDR3 DNA reads TGTGCCAGCAGCATCCGTGCGACAGGGGGCACTGAAGCTTTCTTT. Translated, it gives CASSIRATGGTEAFF.